The 20 T cell receptor beta chains presented below share a single source sample, sequenced in a study of cytomegalovirus exposure and HLA in healthy donors. Researchers ran the PCR with 60 Vbeta and 13 Jbeta primers. Clones were sequenced by immunoSEQ multiplex PCR, and TCRdb holds only the in-frame ones, with some missing. The sample has fewer than 250,000 clones; around four fifths are singletons. Sequenced material: PBMCs. The source of these receptors is a male donor in good health and CMV-seronegative.

The CDR3 loop reads CASSLTRQGVGGGYTF. In DNA, the CDR3 is TGTGCCAGCAGTCTCACCCGACAGGGGGTAGGAGGTGGCTACACCTTC. The rearrangement uses TRBV28 and TRBJ1-2, with TRBD1 matching over 9 bases. The germline V gene encodes CDR1 MDHEN and CDR2 SYDVKM. The CDR3 is 16 amino acids. Trimming cost V 5 bases and J 7 bases; bases outside gene matches: 14.

The gene calls are TRBV27 and TRBJ2-7, with 9 bases aligning to TRBD1. The CDR3 has 15 amino acids. The germline CDR1 and CDR2 sequences are MNHEY and SMNVEV (reference sequence). The V gene end was trimmed by 3 bases and the J gene end by 2 bases; junction bases not matched to a gene: 5. The CDR3 here is CASSLGTGTPYEQYF. The CDR3 nucleotides are TGTGCCAGCAGTTTGGGGACAGGGACCCCCTACGAGCAGTACTTC.

With regard to this clone: Compared with germline, one end of the junction differs, possibly owing to a read error. This sequence joins TRBV7-9 and TRBJ2-1; 10 nucleotides line up with TRBD1. The germline CDR1 and CDR2 sequences are SEHNR and FQNEAQ (reference sequence). The CDR3 sequence is 18 residues long. The CDR3 DNA reads TGTTCCAGCAGCTTGGGACAGGGGAGTAAAAGCTCCTACAATGAGCAGTTCTTC. Its translation: CSSSLGQGSKSSYNEQFF.

The chain links TRBV7-7 to TRBJ2-7; 12 bases fit TRBD2. The trim removed 1 base at V and 11 bases at J, leaving 6 bases unmatched. The CDR3 contains 14 residues. CDR1 and CDR2 from the germline V gene are SSHAT and FNYEAQ (reference sequence). CDR3 amino acids: CASSLGRTSGTEYF. The CDR3 nucleotides read TGTGCCAGCAGCTTAGGACGGACTAGCGGGACAGAGTACTTC.

About this clone: Other DNA sequences from this sample encode an identical CDR3 as well. The chain joins TRBV19 to TRBJ2-7, with D tentatively TRBD1 (6 bases). Germline loops: CDR1 LNHDA, CDR2 SQIVND (reference sequence). V gave up 2 bases and J gave up 12 bases, with 17 bases separating them. The CDR3 covers 13 residues. CDR3 in amino acids: CASSINLRTDPYF. CDR3 nucleotide sequence: TGTGCCAGTAGTATAAACCTGAGGACAGATCCGTACTTC. The whole variable domain, filled in from reference TRBV19 and TRBJ2-7, reads DGGITQSPKYLFRKEGQNVTLSCEQNLNHDAMYWYRQDPGQGLRLIYYSQIVNDFQKGDIAEGYSVSREKKESFPLTVTSAQKNPTAFYLCASSINLRTDPYFGPGTRLTVT.

In the case of this clone: The same CDR3 arises from other DNA sequences in this sample as well. Written as DNA, the CDR3 is TGTGCCAGCAGCCGACTGGCGGGAGTCGAGACCCAGTACTTC. Translation gives CASSRLAGVETQYF. The J gene is TRBJ2-5, the V gene TRBV7-2, with 7 bases matching TRBD2. Germline-derived CDR1 and CDR2 are SGHTA and FQGNSA. The junction had 8 bases not matched to a gene; V was cut back by 5 bases and J by 5 bases. This CDR3 has 14 residues. The variable domain in full, with the rest retrieved from reference TRBV7-2 and TRBJ2-5, is GAGVSQSPSNKVTEKGKDVELRCDPISGHTALYWYRQSLGQGLEFLIYFQGNSAPDKSGLPSDRFSAERTGGSVSTLTIQRTQQEDSAVYLCASSRLAGVETQYFGPGTRLLVL.

V is TRBV15 and J is TRBJ2-5; a weak D match, TRBD2 (5 bases). This CDR3 has 13 amino acids. Looked up from germline, CDR1 is LNHNV and CDR2 is YYDKDF (reference sequence). The V gene lost 1 base and the J gene lost 5 bases, with 8 bases spanning the gap. CDR3 sequence reads: CATSRVGGETQYF. In DNA, the CDR3 is TGTGCCACCAGCAGAGTAGGCGGGGAGACCCAGTACTTC.

This chain joins TRBV28 and TRBJ2-5; D perhaps matches TRBD2 (5 bases). CDR3 length: 14 amino acids. The germline V gene encodes CDR1 MDHEN and CDR2 SYDVKM. Between the trimmed V and J ends, which lost 4 bases and 3 bases, there was a span of 12 bases. The CDR3 sequence is CASSSTGTEETQYF. CDR3 coding DNA: TGTGCCAGCAGTTCGACGGGAACGGAAGAGACCCAGTACTTC.

This clone has only one observation. The rearrangement joins TRBV9 to TRBJ2-1; 9 nucleotides align to TRBD2. Germline V gives CDR1 SGDLS, CDR2 YYNGEE. V dropped 5 bases and J dropped 7; count of bases not matched to a gene: 4. The CDR3 is 13 amino acids. CDR3 amino acids: CASSSGSTNEQFF. The CDR3, as DNA: TGTGCCAGCAGTAGCGGGAGCACGAATGAGCAGTTCTTC.

The V and J genes are TRBV7-6 and TRBJ1-4, with 10 bases that match TRBD1. Germline assignment: CDR1 SGHVS and CDR2 FNYEAQ. V shed 6 bases, J shed 8 bases, and the junction held 12 bases outside the gene matches. The CDR3 is 16 amino acids. The CDR3 DNA reads as TGTGCCAGCAGTTCGACAGGGGGCCGTTCTACCGAAAAACTGTTTTTT. It encodes CASSSTGGRSTEKLFF.

J is TRBJ1-4 and V is TRBV4-1, with D possibly being TRBD1 (5 bases). The CDR3 spans 12 residues. Germline CDR1 MGHRA, CDR2 YSYEKL. Deletions cut 11 bases from V and 6 bases from J, with 13 bases between. CDR3 sequence reads: CASRGEDEKLFF. The CDR3 nucleotides are TGCGCCTCGAGAGGGGAGGATGAAAAACTGTTTTTT.

This clone was counted a single time. The V call is TRBV27, the J call TRBJ2-7; D possibly corresponds to TRBD1 (6 bases). Per germline, CDR1 MNHEY and CDR2 SMNVEV (reference sequence). Trimming took off 10 bases at V and 5 bases at J, with 21 bases between the two ends. The CDR3 length is 14 residues. CDR3 region: CAISRQGLKDEQYF. The DNA of the CDR3 is TGTGCCATCTCCCGGCAGGGGCTTAAGGACGAGCAGTACTTC.

This clone was found a few times. The genes are TRBV19 and TRBJ2-7; D might be TRBD1 (6 bases). Trimming removed 10 bases at V and 3 bases at J, with 13 bases between. This CDR3 contains 12 residues. Germline V gene data show CDR1 as LNHDA and CDR2 as SQIVND (reference sequence). The CDR3 DNA reads TGTGCCACCGAGGACAGAGGCTACGAGCAGTACTTC. Translation gives CATEDRGYEQYF.

CDR3 in amino acids: CASSEGGGETQYF. In DNA form, the CDR3 reads TGTGCCAGCAGTGAAGGGGGCGGGGAGACCCAGTACTTC. V usage is TRBV6-5 and J usage is TRBJ2-5; 7 bases fit TRBD1. V trimming: 5 bases; J trimming: 5 bases; junction bases outside the gene matches: 5. CDR1 and CDR2 from the germline V gene are MNHEY and SVGAGI. This CDR3 spans 13 amino acids.

This clone was counted a few times. The chain links TRBV15 to TRBJ1-1; D is possibly TRBD1 (5 bases). This CDR3 spans 13 amino acids. Trimming stripped 0 bases from V and 7 bases from J, with 9 bases between. Looked up from germline, CDR1 is LNHNV and CDR2 is YYDKDF (reference sequence). The CDR3 DNA reads as TGTGCCACCAGCAGAGACAGGGTTAGTGAAGCTTTCTTT. This encodes CATSRDRVSEAFF.

The chain couples TRBV10-3 to TRBJ2-5, with 10 nucleotides matching TRBD1. The CDR3 is 15 amino acids. V was clipped by 5 bases and J by 0 bases; unmatched bases: 3. Germline lookup yields CDR1 ENHRY and CDR2 SYGVKD. The CDR3 spells CAISPGQGDQETQYF. The CDR3 nucleotides are TGTGCCATCAGTCCCGGACAGGGGGACCAAGAGACCCAGTACTTC.

The V and J genes are TRBV29-1 and TRBJ2-3; TRBD1 aligns across 11 bases. The junction had 3 bases not matched to a gene; V was cut back by 6 bases and J by 1 base. The CDR3 contains 14 residues. Germline V gene sequence: CDR1 SQVTM, CDR2 ANQGSEA. The CDR3 DNA reads as TGCAGCGTGGGGGGACAGGGGGGCACAGATACGCAGTATTTT. Its translation: CSVGGQGGTDTQYF.

The chain couples TRBV30 to TRBJ2-6, with 7 bases lining up with TRBD2. The V gene's germline CDR1 is GTSNPN and CDR2 SVGIG (reference sequence). Germline trimming cut 5 bases from V and 3 bases from J; bases unmatched to any gene: 10. The CDR3 runs 16 residues. The CDR3 DNA is TGTGCCTGGTCCCTGGGGGGGGGATATGGGGCCAACGTCCTGACTTTC. This translates into CAWSLGGGYGANVLTF.

This clone is a singleton in its sample. DNA for the CDR3: TGCGCCAGCAGATTACTAGCGGGAGAGGAGACCCAGTACTTC. Protein product: CASRLLAGEETQYF. The V call is TRBV5-1, the J call TRBJ2-5; TRBD2 matches at 11 bases. The CDR3 has 14 amino acids. CDR1 is SGHRS, CDR2 YFSETQ, per germline. With 5 bases clipped from V and 5 bases from J, the junction kept 5 bases outside the gene matches.

This chain's CDR3 is CSATGTAYGYTF. The CDR3 DNA reads as TGCAGCGCCACCGGGACAGCCTATGGCTACACCTTC. V usage is TRBV29-1 and J usage is TRBJ1-2, with 7 bases identical to TRBD1. CDR3 length: 12 residues. V lost 7 bases and J lost 4; bases outside the gene matches: 6. CDR1 SQVTM and CDR2 ANQGSEA come from the germline V gene.